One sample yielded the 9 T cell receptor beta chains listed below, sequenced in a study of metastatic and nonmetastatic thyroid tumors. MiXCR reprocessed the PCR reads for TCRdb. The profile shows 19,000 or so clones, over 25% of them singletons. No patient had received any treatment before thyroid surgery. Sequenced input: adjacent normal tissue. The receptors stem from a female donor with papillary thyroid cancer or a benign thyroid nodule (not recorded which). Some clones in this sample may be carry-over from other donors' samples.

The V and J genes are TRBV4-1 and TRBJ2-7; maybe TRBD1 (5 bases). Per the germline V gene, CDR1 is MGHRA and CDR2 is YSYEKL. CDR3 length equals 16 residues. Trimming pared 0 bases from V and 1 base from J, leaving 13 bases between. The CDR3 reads CASSQEMGPGSYEQYF. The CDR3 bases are TGCGCCAGCAGCCAAGAAATGGGGCCCGGGTCCTACGAGCAGTACTTC.

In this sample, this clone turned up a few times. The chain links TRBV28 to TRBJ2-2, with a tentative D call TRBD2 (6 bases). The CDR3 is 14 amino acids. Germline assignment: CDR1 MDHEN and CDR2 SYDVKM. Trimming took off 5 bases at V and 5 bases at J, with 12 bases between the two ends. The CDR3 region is CASSILGRTGELFF. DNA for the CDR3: TGTGCCAGCAGTATACTAGGGAGGACCGGGGAGCTGTTTTTT.

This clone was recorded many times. This chain's CDR3 is CASSLSVAAYEQYF. CDR3 bases: TGCGCCAGCAGCTTGTCCGTGGCGGCCTACGAGCAGTACTTC. This rearrangement joins TRBV5-1 to TRBJ2-7, with unresolved D. Germline loops: CDR1 SGHRS, CDR2 YFSETQ. V was pared by 1 base and J by 2 bases, with 10 bases between. This CDR3 is 14 amino acids long.

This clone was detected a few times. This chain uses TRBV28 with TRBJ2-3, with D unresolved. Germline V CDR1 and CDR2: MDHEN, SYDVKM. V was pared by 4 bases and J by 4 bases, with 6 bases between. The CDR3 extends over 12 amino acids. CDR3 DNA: TGTGCCAGCAGTTACCTTCCAGATACGCAGTATTTT. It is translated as CASSYLPDTQYF.

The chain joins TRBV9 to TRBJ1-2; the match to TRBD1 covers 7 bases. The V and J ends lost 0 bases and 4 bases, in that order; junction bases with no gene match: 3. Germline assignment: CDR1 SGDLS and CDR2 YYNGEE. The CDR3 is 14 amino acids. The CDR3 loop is CASSVDRGGYGYTF. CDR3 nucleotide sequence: TGTGCCAGCAGCGTAGACAGGGGAGGCTATGGCTACACCTTC.

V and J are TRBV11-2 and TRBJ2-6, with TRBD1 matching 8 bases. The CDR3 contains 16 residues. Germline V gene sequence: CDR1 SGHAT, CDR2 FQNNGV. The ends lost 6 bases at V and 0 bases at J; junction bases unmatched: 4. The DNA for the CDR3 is TGTGCCAGCAGTCCTACAGGGGGCTCTGGGGCCAACGTCCTGACTTTC. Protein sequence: CASSPTGGSGANVLTF.

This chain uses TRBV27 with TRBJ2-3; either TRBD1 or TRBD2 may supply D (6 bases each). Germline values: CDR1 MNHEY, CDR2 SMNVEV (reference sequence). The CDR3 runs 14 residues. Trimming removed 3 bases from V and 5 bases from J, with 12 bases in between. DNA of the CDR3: TGTGCCAGCAGTTTTAGGGGGGCTGAAGATACGCAGTATTTT. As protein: CASSFRGAEDTQYF.

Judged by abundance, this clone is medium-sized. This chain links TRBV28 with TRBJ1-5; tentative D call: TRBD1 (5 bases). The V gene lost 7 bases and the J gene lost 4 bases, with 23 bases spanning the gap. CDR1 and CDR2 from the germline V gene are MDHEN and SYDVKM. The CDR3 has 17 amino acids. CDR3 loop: CASNSPGLIRPNQPQHF. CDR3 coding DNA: TGTGCCAGCAACTCACCGGGACTCATACGCCCGAATCAGCCCCAGCATTTT.

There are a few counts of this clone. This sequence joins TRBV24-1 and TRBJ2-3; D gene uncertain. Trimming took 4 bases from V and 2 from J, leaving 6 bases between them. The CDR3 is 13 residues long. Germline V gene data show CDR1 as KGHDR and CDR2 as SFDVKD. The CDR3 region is CATSEPVTDTQYF. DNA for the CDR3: TGTGCCACCAGTGAACCGGTCACAGATACGCAGTATTTT.